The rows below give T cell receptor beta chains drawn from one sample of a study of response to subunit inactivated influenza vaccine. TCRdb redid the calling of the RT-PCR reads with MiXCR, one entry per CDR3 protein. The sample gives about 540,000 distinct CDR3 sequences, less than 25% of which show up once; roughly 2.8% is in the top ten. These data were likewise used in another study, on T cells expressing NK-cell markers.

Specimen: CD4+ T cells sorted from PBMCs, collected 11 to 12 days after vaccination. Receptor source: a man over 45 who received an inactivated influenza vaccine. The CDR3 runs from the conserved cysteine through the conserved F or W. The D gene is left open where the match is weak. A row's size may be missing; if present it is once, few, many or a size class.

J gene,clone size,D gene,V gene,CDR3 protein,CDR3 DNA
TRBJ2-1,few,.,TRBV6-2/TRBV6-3,CASSTEGRFGASYNEQFF,TGTGCCAGCTCCACCGAGGGGCGTTTTGGAGCCTCCTACAATGAGCAGTTCTTC
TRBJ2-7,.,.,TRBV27,CASSLLVGGDYEQYF,TGTGCCAGCAGTCTACTGGTAGGGGGAGACTACGAGCAGTACTTC
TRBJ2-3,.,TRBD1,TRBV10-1,CASSSAGTDTDTQYF,TGCGCCAGCAGCTCCGCCGGGACAGACACAGATACGCAGTATTTT
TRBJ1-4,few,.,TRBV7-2,CASSLDARGYEKLFF,TGTGCCAGCAGCTTAGATGCCAGGGGATACGAAAAACTGTTTTTT
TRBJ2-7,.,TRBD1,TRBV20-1,CSARFARTGVHEQYF,TGCAGTGCTAGATTCGCCCGGACAGGGGTTCACGAGCAGTACTTC
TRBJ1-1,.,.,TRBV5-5,CASSSSGVEAFF,TGTGCCAGCAGCTCATCCGGGGTTGAAGCTTTCTTT
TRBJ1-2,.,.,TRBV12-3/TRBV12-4,CASSTTGTYGYTF,TGTGCCAGCAGCACCACAGGGACCTATGGCTACACCTTC
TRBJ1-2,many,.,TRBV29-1,CSVELNYGYTF,TGCAGCGTTGAGCTTAACTATGGCTACACCTTC
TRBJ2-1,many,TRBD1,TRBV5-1,CASSNYGQGRNEQFF,TGCGCCAGCAGCAATTACGGACAGGGGCGCAATGAGCAGTTCTTC
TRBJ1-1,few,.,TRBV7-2,CASSLASAGSFRTEAFF,TGTGCCAGCAGCTTAGCCTCGGCAGGGAGTTTTCGAACTGAAGCTTTCTTT
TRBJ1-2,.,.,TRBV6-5,CASSYDPGFYGYTF,TGTGCCAGCAGTTACGACCCGGGTTTCTATGGCTACACCTTC
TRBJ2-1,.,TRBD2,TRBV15,CATSRKLRALAGGQGNEQFF,TGTGCCACCAGCAGGAAATTGAGGGCACTAGCGGGGGGTCAAGGGAATGAGCAGTTCTTC
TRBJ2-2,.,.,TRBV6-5,CASSYSTGDYTGELFF,TGTGCCAGCAGTTACTCGACGGGGGACTACACCGGGGAGCTGTTTTTT
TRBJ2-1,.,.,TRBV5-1,CASSLGGLAAYNEQFF,TGCGCCAGCAGCTTGGGGGGGCTAGCGGCCTACAATGAGCAGTTCTTC
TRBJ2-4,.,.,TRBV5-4,CASSFDGNIQYF,TGTGCCAGCAGTTTCGACGGAAACATTCAGTACTTC
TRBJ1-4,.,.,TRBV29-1,CSALVTRGEKLFF,TGCAGCGCCCTGGTCACAAGAGGTGAAAAACTGTTTTTT
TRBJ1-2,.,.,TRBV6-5,CASSYSRVRKQVNYGYTF,TGTGCCAGCAGTTACTCACGGGTCAGGAAACAGGTGAACTATGGCTACACCTTC
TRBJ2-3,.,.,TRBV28,CASSGRGLPTDTQYF,TGTGCCAGCAGTGGAAGAGGGTTACCCACAGATACGCAGTATTTT
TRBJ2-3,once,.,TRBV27,CASSFGDGTDTQYF,TGTGCCAGCAGTTTCGGGGATGGGACAGATACGCAGTATTTT
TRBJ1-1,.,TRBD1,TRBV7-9,CASSWGTGGNTEAFF,TGTGCCAGCAGCTGGGGGACAGGGGGGAACACTGAAGCTTTCTTT
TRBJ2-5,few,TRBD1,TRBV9,CASSVQGASETQYF,TGTGCCAGCAGCGTTCAGGGGGCCAGTGAGACCCAGTACTTC
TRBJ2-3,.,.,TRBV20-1,CSAPRSGDTQYF,TGCAGTGCCCCGCGGAGCGGTGATACGCAGTATTTT
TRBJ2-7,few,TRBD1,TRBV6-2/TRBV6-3,CASRRTGGVYEQYF,TGTGCCAGCAGACGGACAGGGGGCGTTTACGAGCAGTACTTC
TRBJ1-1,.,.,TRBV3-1,CASSQLQEGRGMNTEAFF,TGTGCCAGCAGCCAACTCCAAGAAGGTCGGGGAATGAACACTGAAGCTTTCTTT
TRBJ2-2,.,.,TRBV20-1,CSARSGGWTGELFF,TGCAGTGCTAGATCGGGGGGCTGGACCGGGGAGCTGTTTTTT
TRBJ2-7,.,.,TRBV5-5,CASSRLLATDPYEQYF,TGTGCCAGCAGCCGCCTCTTGGCGACAGACCCCTACGAGCAGTACTTC
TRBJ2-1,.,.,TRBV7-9,CASSLFADMGNEQFF,TGTGCCAGCAGCTTATTTGCGGATATGGGCAATGAGCAGTTCTTC
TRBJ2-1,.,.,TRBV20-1,CSASDIDVWQFF,TGCAGTGCTAGCGACATTGACGTTTGGCAGTTCTTC
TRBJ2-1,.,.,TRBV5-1,CASSFGRLVDEQFF,TGCGCCAGCAGCTTTGGTCGGCTGGTCGATGAGCAGTTCTTC
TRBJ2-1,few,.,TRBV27,CASRGVTGNRVEQFF,TGTGCCAGCAGGGGGGTGACCGGGAACAGAGTCGAGCAGTTCTTC
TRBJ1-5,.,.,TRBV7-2,CASSAHPQGNQPQHF,TGTGCCAGCAGCGCCCACCCTCAGGGCAATCAGCCCCAGCATTTT
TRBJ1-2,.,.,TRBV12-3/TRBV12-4,CASSLRRGFGYTF,TGTGCCAGCAGTTTAAGAAGGGGGTTCGGCTACACCTTC
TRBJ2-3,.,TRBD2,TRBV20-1,CSATGLAGSGTDTQYF,TGCAGTGCTACGGGACTAGCGGGAAGTGGCACAGATACGCAGTATTTT
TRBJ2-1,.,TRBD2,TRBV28,CTSSFLAGVNEQFF,TGTACCAGCAGTTTCTTAGCGGGGGTCAATGAGCAGTTCTTC
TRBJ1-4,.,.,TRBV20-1,CSARGPPGTTNEKLFF,TGCAGTGCTAGAGGACCACCAGGGACAACTAATGAAAAACTGTTTTTT
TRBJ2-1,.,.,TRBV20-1,CSAYRQVGNEQFF,TGCAGTGCTTACCGACAGGTAGGCAATGAGCAGTTCTTC
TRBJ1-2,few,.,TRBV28,CASSLRGFRSYTF,TGTGCCAGCAGTTTAAGGGGTTTCAGGAGCTACACCTTC
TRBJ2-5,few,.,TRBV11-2,CASSKLDQETQYF,TGTGCCAGCAGCAAGCTCGACCAAGAGACCCAGTACTTC
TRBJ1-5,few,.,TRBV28,CASSLPGGVKPQHF,TGTGCCAGCAGTCTCCCCGGGGGGGTAAAGCCCCAGCATTTT
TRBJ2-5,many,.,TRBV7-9,CASSLQGTHQETQYF,TGTGCCAGCAGCTTACAAGGGACACACCAAGAGACCCAGTACTTC
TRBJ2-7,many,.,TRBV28,CASTARLGLGSGYEQYF,TGTGCCTCTACTGCACGTCTGGGGTTGGGCTCTGGCTACGAGCAGTACTTC
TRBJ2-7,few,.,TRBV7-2,CASSLVRTAGYEQYF,TGTGCCAGCAGTTTAGTACGGACAGCGGGCTACGAGCAGTACTTC
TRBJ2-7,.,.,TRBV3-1,CASSQDLISIRGEQYF,TGTGCCAGCAGCCAAGATCTCATATCCATTCGAGGCGAGCAGTACTTC
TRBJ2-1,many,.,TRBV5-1,CASSLRASYNEQFF,TGCGCCAGCAGCTTGCGGGCCTCCTACAATGAGCAGTTCTTC
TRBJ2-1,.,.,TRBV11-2,CASSLVQGRYNEQFF,TGTGCCAGCAGCTTAGTGCAGGGGAGGTACAATGAGCAGTTCTTC